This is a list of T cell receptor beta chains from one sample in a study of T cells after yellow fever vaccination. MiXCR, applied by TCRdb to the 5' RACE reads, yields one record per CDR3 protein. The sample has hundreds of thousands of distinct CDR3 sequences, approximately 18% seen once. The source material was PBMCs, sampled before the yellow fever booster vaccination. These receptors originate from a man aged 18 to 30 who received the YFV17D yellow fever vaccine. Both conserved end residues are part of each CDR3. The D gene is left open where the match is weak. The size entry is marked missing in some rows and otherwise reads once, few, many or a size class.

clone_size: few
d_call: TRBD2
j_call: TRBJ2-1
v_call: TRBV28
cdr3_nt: TGTGCCAGCAGACCTACTAGCGGGGGGGCCCATGAGCAGTTCTTC
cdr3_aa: CASRPTSGGAHEQFF

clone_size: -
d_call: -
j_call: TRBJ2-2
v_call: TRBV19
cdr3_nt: TGTGCCAGTAGTCCAGGGAACAGGTGGACCGGGGAGCTGTTTTTT
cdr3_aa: CASSPGNRWTGELFF

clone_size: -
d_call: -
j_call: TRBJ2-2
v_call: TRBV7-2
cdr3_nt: TGTGCCAGCAGCTTTATCGCATCCGGGGAGCTGTTTTTT
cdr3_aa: CASSFIASGELFF

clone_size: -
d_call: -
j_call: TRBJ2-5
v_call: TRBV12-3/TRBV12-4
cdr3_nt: TGTGCCAGCAGGAGGGTCGAGGAGACCCAGTACTTC
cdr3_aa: CASRRVEETQYF

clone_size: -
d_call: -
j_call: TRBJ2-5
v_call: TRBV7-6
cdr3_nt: TGTGCCAGCAACCCCTCGGAGGGGGTCGTTTACGAGACCCAGTACTTC
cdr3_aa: CASNPSEGVVYETQYF

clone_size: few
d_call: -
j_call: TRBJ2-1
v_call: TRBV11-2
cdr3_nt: TGTGCCAGCAGCTTAGGGTCTAGGGAGGTCGATGAGCAGTTCTTC
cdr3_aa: CASSLGSREVDEQFF

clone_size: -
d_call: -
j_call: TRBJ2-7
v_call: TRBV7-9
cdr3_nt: TGTGCCAGCAGCCAAGAGGGGCAGTCCTACGAGCAGTACTTC
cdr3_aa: CASSQEGQSYEQYF

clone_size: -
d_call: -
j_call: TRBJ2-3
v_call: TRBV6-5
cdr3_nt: TGTGCCAGCAGTTTCACTCCTCCGGGACTGTACACAGATACGCAGTATTTT
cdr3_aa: CASSFTPPGLYTDTQYF

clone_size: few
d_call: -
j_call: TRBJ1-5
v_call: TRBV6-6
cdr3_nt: TGTGCCAGCACCAGAGGACATATAGGGGGTCAGCCCCAGCATTTT
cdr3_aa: CASTRGHIGGQPQHF

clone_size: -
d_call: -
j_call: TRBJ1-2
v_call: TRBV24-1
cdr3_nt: TGTGCCACCAGTGATTCCGACAGGAGGTGGACCTTC
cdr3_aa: CATSDSDRRWTF

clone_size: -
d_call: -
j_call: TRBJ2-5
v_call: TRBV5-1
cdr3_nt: TGCGCCAGCAGCTTGCCAGACAATCAAGAGACCCAGTACTTC
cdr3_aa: CASSLPDNQETQYF

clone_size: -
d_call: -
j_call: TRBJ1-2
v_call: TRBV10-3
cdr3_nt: TGTGCCATAGGGGCTAGTGACTATGGCTACACCTTC
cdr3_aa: CAIGASDYGYTF

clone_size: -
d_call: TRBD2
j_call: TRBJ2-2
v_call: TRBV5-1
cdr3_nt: TGCGCCAGCAGCTTGACCGGGGGGGCTCTGGAGCTGTTTTTT
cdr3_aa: CASSLTGGALELFF

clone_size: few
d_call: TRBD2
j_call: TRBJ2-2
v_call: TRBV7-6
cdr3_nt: TGTGCCAGCAGCCCGGGGACTACCAAAACCGGGGAGCTGTTTTTT
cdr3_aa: CASSPGTTKTGELFF

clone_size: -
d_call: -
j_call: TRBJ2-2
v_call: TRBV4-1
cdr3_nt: TGCGCCAGCAGCCAAGATGCCGGGGAGCTGTTTTTT
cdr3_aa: CASSQDAGELFF

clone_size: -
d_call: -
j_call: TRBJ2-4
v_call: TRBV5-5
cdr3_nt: TGTGCCAGCAGCCTGGACTTTGGGATGGGGCCCTTAGCCAAAAACATTCAGTACTTC
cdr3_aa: CASSLDFGMGPLAKNIQYF

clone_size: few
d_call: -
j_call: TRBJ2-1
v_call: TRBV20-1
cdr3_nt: TGCAGTGCTAGAGAAACCTATAGCTCCTACAATGAGCAGTTCTTC
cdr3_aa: CSARETYSSYNEQFF

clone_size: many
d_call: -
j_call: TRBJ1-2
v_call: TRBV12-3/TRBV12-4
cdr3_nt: TGTGCCAGCAGCCTCGGAAGTTATGGCTACACCTTC
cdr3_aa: CASSLGSYGYTF

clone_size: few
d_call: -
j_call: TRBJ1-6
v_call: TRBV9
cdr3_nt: TGTGCCAGCAGCGTATCACCAGACAGCGACGTAACACCCCTCCACTTT
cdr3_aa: CASSVSPDSDVTPLHF

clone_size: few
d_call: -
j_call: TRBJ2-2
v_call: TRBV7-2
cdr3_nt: TGTGCCAGCAGCTCCACAGGCACCTTCACCGGGGAGCTGTTTTTT
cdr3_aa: CASSSTGTFTGELFF

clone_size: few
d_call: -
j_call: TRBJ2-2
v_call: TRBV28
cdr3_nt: TGTGCCAGCAGAAGGGACATCTACACCGGGGAGCTGTTTTTT
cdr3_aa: CASRRDIYTGELFF

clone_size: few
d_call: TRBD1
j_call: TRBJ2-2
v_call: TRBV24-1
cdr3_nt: TGTGCCACCAGTGACCTGGACAGGACGAACACCGGGGAGCTGTTTTTT
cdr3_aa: CATSDLDRTNTGELFF

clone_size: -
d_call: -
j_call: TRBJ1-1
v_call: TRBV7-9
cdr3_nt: TGTGCCAGCAGCTTATATCCGTCGGGAGCTTTCTTT
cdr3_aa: CASSLYPSGAFF

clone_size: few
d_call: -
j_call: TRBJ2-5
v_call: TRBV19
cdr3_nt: TGTGCCAGTAGTGTCAGGCAAGAGACCCAGTACTTC
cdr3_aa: CASSVRQETQYF

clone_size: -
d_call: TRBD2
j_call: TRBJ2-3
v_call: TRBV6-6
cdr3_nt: TGTGCCAGCAGTTCGGGACTAGCGGGGATAAGCACAGATACGCAGTATTTT
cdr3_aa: CASSSGLAGISTDTQYF

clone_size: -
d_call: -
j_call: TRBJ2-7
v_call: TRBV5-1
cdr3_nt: TGCGCCAGCAGCTTGTCAGGGGTTACCTACGAGCAGTACTTC
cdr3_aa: CASSLSGVTYEQYF

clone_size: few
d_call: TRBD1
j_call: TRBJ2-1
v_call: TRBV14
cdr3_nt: TGTGCCAGCAGCCTAATGACAGGGGGCTTTGAGCAGTTCTTC
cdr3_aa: CASSLMTGGFEQFF

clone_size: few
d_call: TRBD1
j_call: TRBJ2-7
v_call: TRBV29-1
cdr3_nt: TGCAGCGTTGCGGGACAGGGCCTCTCCGAGCAGTACTTC
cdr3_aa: CSVAGQGLSEQYF

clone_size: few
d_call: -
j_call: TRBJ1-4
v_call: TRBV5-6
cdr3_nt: TGTGCCAGCAGTGACAGGGAAAAACTGTTTTTT
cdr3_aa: CASSDREKLFF

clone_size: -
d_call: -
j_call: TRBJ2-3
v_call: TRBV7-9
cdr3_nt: TGTGCCAGCAGCCAACTGGGGAGCTATATCACAGATACGCAGTATTTT
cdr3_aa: CASSQLGSYITDTQYF

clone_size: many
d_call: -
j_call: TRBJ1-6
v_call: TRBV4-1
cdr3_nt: TGCGCCAGCAGCGGGGGTAATTCACCCCTCCACTTT
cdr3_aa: CASSGGNSPLHF

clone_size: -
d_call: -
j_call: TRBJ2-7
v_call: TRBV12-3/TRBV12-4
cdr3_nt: TGTGCCAGCAGTTTAGCAGGGGACTTAGCAGTCGAGCAGTACTTC
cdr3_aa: CASSLAGDLAVEQYF

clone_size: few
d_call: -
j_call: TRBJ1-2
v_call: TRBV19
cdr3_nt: TGTGCCAGTAGTATAACGGAATTCACTAACTATGGCTACACCTTC
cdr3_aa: CASSITEFTNYGYTF

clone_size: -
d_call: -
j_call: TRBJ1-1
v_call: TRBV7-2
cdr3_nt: TGTGCCAGCAGCCCCCGTGGCAGGGAAAAAAAGGGCACTGAAGCTTTCTTT
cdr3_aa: CASSPRGREKKGTEAFF

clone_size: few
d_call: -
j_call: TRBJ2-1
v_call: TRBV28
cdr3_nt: TGTGCCAGCAGACCCCCGACAGTTGACAATGAGCAGTTCTTC
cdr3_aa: CASRPPTVDNEQFF

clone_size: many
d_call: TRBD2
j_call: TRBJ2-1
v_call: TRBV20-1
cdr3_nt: TGCAGTGCTGTCCCGGGACTAGGTCCCTACAATGAGCAGTTCTTC
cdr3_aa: CSAVPGLGPYNEQFF

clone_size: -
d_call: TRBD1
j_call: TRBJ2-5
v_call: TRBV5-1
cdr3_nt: TGCGCCAGCAGCACCGGACAGGGAGAGACCCAGTACTTC
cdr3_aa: CASSTGQGETQYF

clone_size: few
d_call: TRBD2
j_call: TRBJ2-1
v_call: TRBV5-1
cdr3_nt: TGCGCCAGCAGCGCACGGACTAGCGGGGGGAATGAGCAGTTCTTC
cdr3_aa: CASSARTSGGNEQFF

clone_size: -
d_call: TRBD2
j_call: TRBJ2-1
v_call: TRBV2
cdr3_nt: TGTGCCAGCAGTCCAGGGGGGACCCGCCGTTCCGGCGGGGGGGATGAGCAGTTCTTC
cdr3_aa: CASSPGGTRRSGGGDEQFF

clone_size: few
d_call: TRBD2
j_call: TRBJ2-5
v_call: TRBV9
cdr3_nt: TGTGCCAGCAGCGTAGATACTAGCGAAGAGACCCAGTACTTC
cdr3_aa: CASSVDTSEETQYF

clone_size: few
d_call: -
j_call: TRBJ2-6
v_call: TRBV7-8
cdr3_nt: TGTGCCAGCAGCTTAGGGGGCCTCAAACAGGGTCTTGGGGCCAACGTCCTGACTTTC
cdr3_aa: CASSLGGLKQGLGANVLTF

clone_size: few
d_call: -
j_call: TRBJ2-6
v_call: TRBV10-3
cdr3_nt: TGTGCCATCAGTGACGAGCGCCTTCGGGCCAACGTCCTGACTTTC
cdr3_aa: CAISDERLRANVLTF

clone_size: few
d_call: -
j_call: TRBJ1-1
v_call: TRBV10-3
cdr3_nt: TGTGCCATCAGTGGGGTCAATAAAGGGCACACTGAAGCTTTCTTT
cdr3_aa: CAISGVNKGHTEAFF

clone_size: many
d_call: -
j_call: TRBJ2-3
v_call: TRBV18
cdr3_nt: TGTGCCAGCTCACCAGTGGGACCCCCCATCACAGATACGCAGTATTTT
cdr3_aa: CASSPVGPPITDTQYF

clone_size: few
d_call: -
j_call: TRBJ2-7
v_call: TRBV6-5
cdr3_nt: TGTGCCAGCAGTTCCATCAGGGGACACGAGCAGTACTTC
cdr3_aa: CASSSIRGHEQYF

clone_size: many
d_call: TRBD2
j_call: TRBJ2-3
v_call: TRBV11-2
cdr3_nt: TGTGCCAGCAGAAATAGCGGGGTACGCACAGATACGCAGTATTTT
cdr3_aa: CASRNSGVRTDTQYF